Presented here are 7 T cell receptor beta chains from one specimen sequenced in a study of human T cells and chemical hapten exposure. Time point defined: patch test 2, 6 weeks after DPC sensitization. Treatment described: therapeutic diphenylcyclopropenone sensitization with weekly scalp DPC. From the RACE reads, TCRdb called clonotypes with MiXCR, one entry per CDR3 protein. The top ten hold around 6.8% of the sample, which has about 69,000 distinct CDR3 sequences, 10% to 13% seen once. Material: whole blood, obtained in connection with sensitization to the hapten diphenylcyclopropenone (DPC). All receptors derive from a woman in her forties or fifties with alopecia areata. Some clones in this sample may be carry-over from other donors' samples.

This chain joins TRBV12-3 or TRBV12-4 and TRBJ2-1, with a possible D match to TRBD1 (5 bases). This CDR3 has 13 amino acids. V gave up 2 bases and J gave up 9 bases, with 11 bases separating them. CDR3 bases: TGTGCCAGCAGTTTAATCCTCCAGGGTGAGCAGTTCTTC. Its translation: CASSLILQGEQFF.

V and J are TRBV20-1 and TRBJ2-5; D gene ambiguous. The CDR3 extends over 13 amino acids. Germline V CDR1 and CDR2: DFQATT, SNEGSKA (reference sequence). V lost 1 base, J lost 5 bases, and 11 bases lay in between. This chain's CDR3 is CSARGLNGETQYF. Written as DNA, the CDR3 is TGCAGTGCTAGAGGGTTAAACGGGGAGACCCAGTACTTC.

This sequence joins TRBV7-3 and TRBJ2-3, with a weak D call TRBD2 (5 bases). The germline V gene encodes CDR1 SGHTA and CDR2 FQGTGA. This CDR3 is built from 15 residues. V lost 3 bases and J lost 5, with 15 bases in between. CDR3 residues: CASSLVATRGDTQYF. CDR3 coding DNA: TGTGCCAGCAGCTTGGTAGCGACCCGAGGAGATACGCAGTATTTT.

This clonotype was recorded many times. The chain employs TRBV29-1 and TRBJ2-1, with 7 bases that match TRBD2. The CDR3 runs 15 residues. With V trimmed by 1 base and J by 1 base, 4 bases remained unmatched. Germline-derived CDR1 and CDR2 are SQVTM and ANQGSEA. The CDR3, as DNA: TGCAGCGTTGAAGGGCGGGAGCGGTCCTACAATGAGCAGTTCTTC. Its translation: CSVEGRERSYNEQFF.

Only a few counts were recorded for this clonotype. This chain uses TRBV20-1 with TRBJ1-5; D perhaps matches TRBD1 (6 bases). Germline-derived CDR1 and CDR2 are DFQATT and SNEGSKA (reference sequence). The CDR3 consists of 13 residues. The ends were cut back, 3 bases at V and 3 bases at J, with 9 bases in the middle. This CDR3 reads CSASGQYNQPQHF. CDR3 sequence (DNA): TGCAGTGCTAGTGGACAGTACAATCAGCCCCAGCATTTT.

Many counts were recorded for this clonotype. The chain combines TRBV4-2 with TRBJ2-3; the match to TRBD1 covers 8 bases. The trim removed 8 bases at V and 4 bases at J, leaving 5 bases unmatched. Per germline, CDR1 LGHNA and CDR2 YNFKEQ. The CDR3 is 13 residues long. The CDR3 sequence is CASGGQGPDTQYF. DNA for the CDR3: TGTGCCAGCGGAGGACAGGGCCCAGATACGCAGTATTTT.

This clonotype was picked up a small number of times. The chain couples TRBV3-1 to TRBJ1-1; D perhaps matches TRBD1 (5 bases). From germline, CDR1 is LGHDT and CDR2 YNNKEL (reference sequence). V shed 1 base and J shed 8 bases, with 14 bases lying between them. This CDR3 has 14 amino acids. For the CDR3, the DNA is TGTGCCAGCAGCCAAGTTCCACAGGTTGGCGAAGCTTTCTTT. This codes for CASSQVPQVGEAFF.